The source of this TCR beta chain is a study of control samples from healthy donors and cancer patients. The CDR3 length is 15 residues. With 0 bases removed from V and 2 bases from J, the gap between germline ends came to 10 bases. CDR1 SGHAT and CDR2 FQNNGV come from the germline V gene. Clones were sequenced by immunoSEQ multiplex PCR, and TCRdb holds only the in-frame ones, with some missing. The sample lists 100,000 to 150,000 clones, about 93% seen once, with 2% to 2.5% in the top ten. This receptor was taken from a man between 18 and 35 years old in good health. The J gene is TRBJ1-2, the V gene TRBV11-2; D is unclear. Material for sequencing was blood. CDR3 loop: CASSLDQGQNYGYTF. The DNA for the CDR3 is TGTGCCAGCAGCTTAGATCAAGGTCAGAACTATGGCTACACCTTC. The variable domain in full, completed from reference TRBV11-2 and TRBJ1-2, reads EAGVAQSPRYKIIEKRQSVAFWCNPISGHATLYWYQQILGQGPKLLIQFQNNGVVDDSQLPKDRFSAERLKGVDSTLKIQPAKLEDSAVYLCASSLDQGQNYGYTFGSGTRLTVV.